These 3 T cell receptor beta chains originate from one sample sequenced in a study of radiotherapy plus CTLA-4 blockade in lung cancer. Sequencing used immunoSEQ multiplex PCR; TCRdb keeps in-frame clones, though not all of them. The sample lists 51,000 or so clones, approximately 76% occurring once. The sequences come from peripheral blood, collected from a patient treated with radiotherapy plus ipilimumab. Receptor source: a human donor with non-small cell lung cancer who had stable disease on radiotherapy plus ipilimumab.

This chain joins TRBV27 and TRBJ2-7; 9 bases are shared with TRBD2. Germline CDR1 is MNHEY and CDR2 is SMNVEV (reference sequence). Trimming at V came to 4 bases and at J to 3 bases, leaving 7 bases not matched to a gene. The CDR3 is made up of 15 amino acids. The CDR3 region has the DNA TGTGCCAGCAGTTCCCAAGAGCGGGGGGTCTACGAGCAGTACGTC. Its translation: CASSSQERGVYEQYV.

This clone came up once. J is TRBJ2-3 and V is TRBV5-1, with 10 bases fitting TRBD2. Germline-derived CDR1 and CDR2 are SGHRS and YFSETQ. The CDR3 consists of 18 residues. The trim removed 0 bases at V and 6 bases at J, leaving 13 bases unmatched. CDR3: CASSLGASGGLLEDTQYF. The DNA of the CDR3 is TGCGCCAGCAGCTTGGGGGCTAGCGGGGGCCTCTTAGAGGATACGCAGTATTTT.

The rearrangement joins TRBV6-5 to TRBJ2-1, with a tentative D call TRBD1 (6 bases). In germline, CDR1 is MNHEY, CDR2 SVGAGI. CDR3 length: 15 amino acids. V dropped 6 bases and J dropped 1 base, with 13 bases sitting between them. The chain's CDR3 is CASSQTGSSYNEQFF. DNA for the CDR3: TGTGCCAGCAGCCAAACAGGGTCATCCTACAATGAGCAGTTCTTC.